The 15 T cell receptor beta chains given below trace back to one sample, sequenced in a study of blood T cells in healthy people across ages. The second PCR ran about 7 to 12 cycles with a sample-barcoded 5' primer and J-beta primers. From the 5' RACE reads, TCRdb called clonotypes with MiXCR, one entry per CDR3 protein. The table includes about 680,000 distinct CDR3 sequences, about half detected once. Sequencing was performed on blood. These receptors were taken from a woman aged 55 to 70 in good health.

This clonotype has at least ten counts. The CDR3 coding sequence is TGCAGCGTTGAGCCAGGCCCCTACGAGCAGTACTTC. As protein: CSVEPGPYEQYF. The genes are TRBV29-1 and TRBJ2-7; no firm D call. Per the germline V gene, CDR1 is SQVTM and CDR2 is ANQGSEA. V lost 3 bases to trimming and J lost 2 bases, with 8 bases between them. The CDR3 totals 12 residues.

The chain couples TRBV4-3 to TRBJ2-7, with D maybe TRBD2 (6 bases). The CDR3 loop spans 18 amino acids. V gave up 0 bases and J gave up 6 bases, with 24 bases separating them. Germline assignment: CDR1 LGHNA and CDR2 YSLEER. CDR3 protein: CASSQDPASAYITCEQYF. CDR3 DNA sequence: TGCGCCAGCAGCCAAGATCCGGCTAGCGCTTACATTACCTGCGAGCAGTACTTC.

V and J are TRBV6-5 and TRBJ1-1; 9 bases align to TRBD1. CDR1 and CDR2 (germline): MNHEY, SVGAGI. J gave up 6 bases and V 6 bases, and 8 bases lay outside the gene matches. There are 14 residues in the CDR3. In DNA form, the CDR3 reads TGTGCCAGCAGGGCCGGGACAGGGACACCTGAAGCTTTCTTT. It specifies CASRAGTGTPEAFF.

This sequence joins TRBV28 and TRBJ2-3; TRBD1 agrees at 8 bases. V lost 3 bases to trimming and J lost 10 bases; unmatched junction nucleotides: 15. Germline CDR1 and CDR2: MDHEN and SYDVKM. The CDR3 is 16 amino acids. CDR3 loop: CASSFPGQGARSAQYF. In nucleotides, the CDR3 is TGTGCCAGCAGTTTCCCCGGCCAGGGGGCTCGTAGCGCGCAGTATTTT.

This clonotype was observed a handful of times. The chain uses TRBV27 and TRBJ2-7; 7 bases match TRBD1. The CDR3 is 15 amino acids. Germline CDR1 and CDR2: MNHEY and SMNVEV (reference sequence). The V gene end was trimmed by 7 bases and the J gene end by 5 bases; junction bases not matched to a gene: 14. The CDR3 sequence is CASIKKGAIFDEQYF. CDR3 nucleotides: TGTGCCAGCATCAAAAAGGGGGCGATTTTCGACGAGCAGTACTTC.

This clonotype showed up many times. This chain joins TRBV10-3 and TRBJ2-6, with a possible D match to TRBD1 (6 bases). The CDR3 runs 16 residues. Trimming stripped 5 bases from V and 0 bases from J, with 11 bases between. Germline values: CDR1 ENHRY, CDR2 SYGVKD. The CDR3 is CAISPGRGSGANVLTF. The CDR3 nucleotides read TGTGCCATCAGTCCGGGCAGGGGCTCTGGGGCCAACGTCCTGACTTTC.

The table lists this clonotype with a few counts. For the CDR3, the DNA is TGTGCCAGCACCCCATTTCACCGTGGAAGGGATTCACCCCTCCACTTT. Translating gives CASTPFHRGRDSPLHF. The chain recombines TRBV27 with TRBJ1-6; D remains ambiguous. The CDR3 totals 16 residues. V dropped 7 bases and J dropped 8 bases, with 21 bases sitting between them. Looked up from germline, CDR1 is MNHEY and CDR2 is SMNVEV (reference sequence).

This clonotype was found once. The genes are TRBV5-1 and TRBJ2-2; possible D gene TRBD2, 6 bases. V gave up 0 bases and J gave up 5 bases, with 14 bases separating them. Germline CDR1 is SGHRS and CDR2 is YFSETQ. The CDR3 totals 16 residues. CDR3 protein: CASSLDPGRRTGELFF. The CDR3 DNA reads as TGCGCCAGCAGCTTGGATCCAGGGAGGAGGACCGGGGAGCTGTTTTTT.

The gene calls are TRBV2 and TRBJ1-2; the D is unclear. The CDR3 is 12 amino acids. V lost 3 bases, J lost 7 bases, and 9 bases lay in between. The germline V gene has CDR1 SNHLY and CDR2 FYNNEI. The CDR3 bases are TGTGCCAGCAGTGATGGCACAAGTGGCTACACCTTC. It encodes CASSDGTSGYTF.

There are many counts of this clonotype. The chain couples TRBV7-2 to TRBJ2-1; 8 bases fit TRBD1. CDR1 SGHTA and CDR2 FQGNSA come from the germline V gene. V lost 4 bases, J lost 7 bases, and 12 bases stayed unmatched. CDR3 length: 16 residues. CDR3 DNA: TGTGCCAGCAGCTACCAGGGGGCGGTGGAGTGGAATGAGCAGTTCTTC. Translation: CASSYQGAVEWNEQFF.

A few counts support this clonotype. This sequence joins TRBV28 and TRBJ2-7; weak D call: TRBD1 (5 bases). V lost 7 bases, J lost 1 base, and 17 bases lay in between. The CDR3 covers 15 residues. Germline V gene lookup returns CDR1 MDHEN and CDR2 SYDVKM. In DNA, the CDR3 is TGTGCCAGCAACTTCCAGGGCTCGTGGTCCTACGAGCAGTACTTC. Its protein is CASNFQGSWSYEQYF.

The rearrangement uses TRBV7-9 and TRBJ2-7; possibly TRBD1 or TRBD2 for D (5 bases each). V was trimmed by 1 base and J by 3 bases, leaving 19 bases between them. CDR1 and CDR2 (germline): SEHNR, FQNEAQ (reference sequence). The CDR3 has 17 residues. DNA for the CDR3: TGTGCCAGCAGCTTAGAAAGGACGGGACGGGGTCTCTACGAGCAGTACTTC. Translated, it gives CASSLERTGRGLYEQYF.

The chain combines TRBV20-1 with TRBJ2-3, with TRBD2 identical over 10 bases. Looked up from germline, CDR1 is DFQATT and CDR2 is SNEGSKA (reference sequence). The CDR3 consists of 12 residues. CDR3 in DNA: TGCTCTGGACTAGCGGGCACAGATACGCAGTATTTT. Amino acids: CSGLAGTDTQYF.

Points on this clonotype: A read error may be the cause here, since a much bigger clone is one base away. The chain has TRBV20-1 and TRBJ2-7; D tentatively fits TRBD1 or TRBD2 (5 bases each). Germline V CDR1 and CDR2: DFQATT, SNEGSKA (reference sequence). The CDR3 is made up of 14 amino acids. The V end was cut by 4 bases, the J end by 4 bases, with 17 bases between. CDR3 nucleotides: TGCAGTGCTACCATCCTGGGACGGGATTACGAGCAGTACTTC. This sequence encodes CSATILGRDYEQYF.

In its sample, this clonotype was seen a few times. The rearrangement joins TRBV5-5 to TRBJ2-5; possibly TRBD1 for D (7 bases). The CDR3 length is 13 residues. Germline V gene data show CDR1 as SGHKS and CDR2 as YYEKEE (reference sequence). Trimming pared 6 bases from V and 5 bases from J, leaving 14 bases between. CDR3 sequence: CASKLPGGETQYF. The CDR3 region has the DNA TGTGCCAGCAAACTACCAGGGGGGGAGACCCAGTACTTC.